This TCR beta chain was sequenced in a study of T cell responses to AZD1222 COVID-19 vaccine (dated by TCRdb to about 2021). Context from the whole study: AZD1222 recipients whose second dose came at about 4 weeks and those whose second dose came at about 12 weeks were combined into one group, since spike-specific TCR depth and breadth did not differ between the two schedules. A total of about 230 trial participants underwent TCR sequencing, of whom around 200 received two doses of AZD1222 and roughly 25 received two doses of the MenACWY control vaccine. Trial participants were enrolled into age subgroups of 18-55, 56-69 and 70-plus years, which contained around 150, 28 and 57 TCR-sequenced participants, respectively. Findings and caveats that apply to the study as a whole: Because no day 14 peak-response samples were available, the repertoires could be characterized only after the peak T cell response. The 56-69-year group was small, and its depth increase did not reach significance, likely because of low power. Epitopes outside the regions mutated in the B.1.351 and B.1.1.7 variants were reportedly recognized by nearly half of the unique spike-specific TCRs. Only a handful of AZD1222 recipients were SARS-CoV-2 seropositive at baseline, limiting conclusions about previously exposed vaccinees. After two AZD1222 doses, both the breadth and the depth of spike-specific TCRs were significantly higher than at day 0 and than in MenACWY recipients. Vaccine-associated CD4 TCRs spanned the whole spike protein, with dominant responses in regions 160-218 and 743-854. Most participants were white British and females outnumbered males, and the authors suggested that clonal diversity may have been underestimated.

The trim is 2 bases for V and 7 bases for J, with a gap of 18 bases between the germline ends. CDR1 and CDR2 (MNHEY, SVGAGI) derive from the germline V gene. Taken from cysteine to valine, the CDR3 has 15 residues. CDR3 DNA is the only sequence kept; it has 45 bases, read in frame from the first base. With respect to this clone: Its specific antigen is unknown. Base-call qualities are not available, and no considerably larger clone is one nucleotide away.

The CDR3 regions of human TCRbeta chains were analyzed by immunosequencing. For the original study's pipeline: Repertoire TCRs were checked for matches against a reference library of SARS-CoV-2-specific TCRs that had been generated using the MIRA antigen-specificity platform. Breadth was defined as the fraction of unique TCRs that were SARS-CoV-2-associated. Depth was defined as the fraction of total T cells that were SARS-CoV-2-associated. Using the MIRA data, each spike-specific TCR was mapped to the spike region that the TCR reacts to and placed in a CD4 or CD8 class. Log10-transformed breadth and depth values were compared by one-way ANOVA with Sidak's multiple comparisons tests. TCRdb stores this immuneACCESS table with in-frame sequences only. Part of the clones is absent; in the studies checked, under half of the shortfall reflects unresolved V genes, and no reason is known for the rest. D and trimming come from the DNA, and the V and J calls and clone size come from that table. This sample holds approximately 30,000 clones; over 75% were observed only once. Under 6.5% of the sample is taken by the ten largest.

This specimen's time point label, interpreted: baseline before first vaccination. Vaccinee samples came from UK trials COV001 and COV002, including a single-blind randomized controlled phase 2/3 trial of AZD1222 (ChAdOx1 nCoV-19) in healthy adults. For TCRbeta chain sequencing, PBMC samples were collected from trial participants at day 0 and at day 28 after the second dose. The receptor's source is an adult in good health. Source: peripheral blood, taken on day 0 of AZD1222 vaccination. The chain couples TRBV6-5 to TRBJ2-7; no D gene call is confident. DNA sequence: TGTGCCAGCAGTTACCTCCCGCGGACCGCCGGGGAGCAGTACGTC. Translated, this is CASSYLPRTAGEQYV.